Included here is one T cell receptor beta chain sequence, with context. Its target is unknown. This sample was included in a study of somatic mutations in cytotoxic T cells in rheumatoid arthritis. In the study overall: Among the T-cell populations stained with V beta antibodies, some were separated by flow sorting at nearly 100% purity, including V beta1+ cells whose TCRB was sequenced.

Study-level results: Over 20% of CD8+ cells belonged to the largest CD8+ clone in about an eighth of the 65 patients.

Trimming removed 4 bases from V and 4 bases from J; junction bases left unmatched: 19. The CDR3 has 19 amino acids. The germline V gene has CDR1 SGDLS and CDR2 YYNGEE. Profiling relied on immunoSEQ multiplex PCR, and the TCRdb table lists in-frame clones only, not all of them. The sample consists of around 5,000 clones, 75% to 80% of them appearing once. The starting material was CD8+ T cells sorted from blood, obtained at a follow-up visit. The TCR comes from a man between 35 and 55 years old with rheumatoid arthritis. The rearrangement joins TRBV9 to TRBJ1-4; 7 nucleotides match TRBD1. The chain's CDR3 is CASSLGGQGEIADNEKLFF. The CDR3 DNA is TGTGCCAGCAGCCTAGGGGGGCAGGGGGAGATTGCGGATAATGAAAAACTGTTTTTT.